A single count supports the clone carrying this T cell receptor (beta chain). This sample was taken from a study of blood T cell repertoires in COVID-19. At the level of the study: COVID-19 samples, acute and convalescent, were from the United States, Italy and Spain. T cells, B-cell-depleted T cells, or PBMCs supplied cDNA or gDNA.

V was clipped by 4 bases and J by 3 bases, with 11 bases between them. CDR1 SGHRS and CDR2 YFSETQ come from the germline V gene. The CDR3 runs to 13 residues. As processed by the authors: For nucleated cells, counts were estimated from reference gene primer amplification. Profiling relied on immunoSEQ multiplex PCR, and the TCRdb table lists in-frame clones only, not all of them. V and J calls plus clone size are reproduced from that table; the DNA served to infer D and trimming. The sample yields about 99,000 clones, about 89% seen once. V gene TRBV5-1 combines with J gene TRBJ2-7; a weak D match, TRBD1 (6 bases). Sequenced sample: peripheral blood. The receptor was isolated from a man over 45 with acute or convalescent COVID-19. The CDR3 loop is CASSADSRYEQYF. The CDR3, as DNA: TGCGCCAGCAGCGCGGACAGCCGCTACGAGCAGTACTTC.